This T cell receptor (beta chain) appears in the sequencing data of a study of T-cell reconstitution after alpha-beta-depleted transplantation in children. Unique molecular identifiers tagged the TCRbeta library. TCRdb re-derived calls from the PCR reads in MiXCR, one entry per CDR3 protein. The table has about 540,000 distinct CDR3 sequences, about a sixth seen once. The TCR sequence derives from a human donor who donated a stem cell graft to a child with acute lymphoblastic leukemia. The sample here was PBMCs from the stem cell graft donor, taken from the stem cell graft.

CDR3 amino acids: CASTWREPLRDTQYF. CDR3 nucleotides: TGTGCCAGCACATGGAGGGAGCCCTTGAGAGATACGCAGTATTTT. V usage is TRBV5-6 and J usage is TRBJ2-3, with TRBD2 as a possible D gene (6 bases). The germline V gene encodes CDR1 SGHDT and CDR2 YYEEEE. The CDR3 has 15 amino acids. V shed 6 bases and J shed 5 bases, with 19 bases lying between them.